The clone carrying this T cell receptor (beta chain) was counted a few times. As yet, its antigen is unknown. This specimen comes from a study of human T cells and chemical hapten exposure. Looking at the study overall: Sensitizing treatment utilized 2% DPC over a roughly 2 cm by roughly 2 cm portion of upper inner arm skin. Readings were taken at 6 days from patch tests that had applied 0.01% DPC to the upper back.

Findings of the study overall: Higher patch test scores went with higher counts of PT1 expanded TCRs.

V lost 0 bases to trimming and J lost 7 bases, with 10 bases between them. The CDR3 runs 13 residues. CDR1 and CDR2 from the germline V gene are GTSNPN and SVGIG (reference sequence). Library construction involved attaching unique molecular identifiers to individual cDNA molecules, which allowed quantitative, reproducible TCR counting. TCRdb re-analysed the RACE reads in MiXCR, keeping a single row per CDR3 protein. The sample lists tens of thousands of distinct CDR3 sequences; 6% to 8.5% were seen once. Time point noted: patch test 2, 6 weeks after DPC sensitization. Treatment meaning: therapeutic diphenylcyclopropenone sensitization with weekly scalp DPC.

The J gene is TRBJ1-3, the V gene TRBV30; possible D gene TRBD1, 6 bases. This TCR was sampled from a woman in her thirties with alopecia areata. Some clones in this sample may be carry-over from other donors' samples. The specimen was whole blood, collected in connection with sensitization to the hapten diphenylcyclopropenone (DPC). CDR3 residues: CAWSVGGSNTIYF. CDR3 nucleotides: TGTGCCTGGAGTGTAGGGGGTTCGAACACCATATATTTT.